Given below is one T cell receptor beta chain in context. These data are taken from a study of control samples from healthy donors and cancer patients. Method: immunoSEQ multiplex PCR; TCRdb's copy keeps in-frame clones and lacks some. The sample holds 150,000 or so clones; roughly 93% are singletons and the top ten take 5.5% to 7.5%. V was clipped by 7 bases and J by 1 base, with 11 bases between them. Germline V gives CDR1 SNHLY, CDR2 FYNNEI. This CDR3 has 14 residues. Sequencing was carried out using blood. This TCR was sampled from a man between 18 and 35 years old in good health. The genes are TRBV2 and TRBJ2-4; a possible D gene is TRBD2 (5 bases). The CDR3 region is CASTLRVAKNIQYF. In DNA form, the CDR3 reads TGTGCCAGCACCCTGAGGGTGGCCAAAAACATTCAGTACTTC.